These 10 T cell receptor beta chains originate from one sample sequenced in a study of blood T cell repertoires in COVID-19 (dated by TCRdb to 2020 to 2021). Receptors were amplified or captured by the immunoSEQ multiplex PCR assay. TCRdb's version of the immuneACCESS table is confined to in-frame rearrangements and falls short of the full clone set. An unresolved V gene accounts for under half of the shortfall where checked; the remainder is of unknown origin. The sample profile shows more than 200,000 clones; roughly 84% of them were found once. 4.2% of the sample lies in the top ten. Sequencing was carried out using peripheral blood. Source of these receptors: a man aged 55 to 69 with acute or convalescent COVID-19.

The V and J genes are TRBV30 and TRBJ2-1; no clear D gene. Germline CDR1 GTSNPN, CDR2 SVGIG (reference sequence). The ends were cut back, 0 bases at V and 7 bases at J, with 7 bases in the middle. The CDR3 contains 12 residues. The CDR3 spells CAWSVLGNEQFF. DNA for the CDR3: TGTGCCTGGAGTGTACTTGGTAATGAGCAGTTCTTC.

This clone was counted a single time. The chain combines TRBV2 with TRBJ1-5; 9 nucleotides line up with TRBD1. There are 18 residues in the CDR3. Germline V gene data show CDR1 as SNHLY and CDR2 as FYNNEI. Trimming took 3 bases from V and 2 from J; bases not matched to a gene: 11. The DNA for the CDR3 is TGTGCCAGCAGTGACCGGGACAGGGATTTTGTGGGCAATCAGCCCCAGCATTTT. It specifies CASSDRDRDFVGNQPQHF.

This chain uses TRBV12-3 or TRBV12-4 with TRBJ1-1; D unclear. CDR3 size: 13 residues. Trimming stripped 7 bases from V and 1 base from J, with 10 bases between. The CDR3 DNA follows: TGTGCCAGCACCTGGGGAGGGAACACTGAAGCTTTCTTT. Translated: CASTWGGNTEAFF.

The rearrangement uses TRBV7-9 and TRBJ1-4; 7 nucleotides agree with TRBD1. Germline V gene sequence: CDR1 SEHNR, CDR2 FQNEAQ (reference sequence). The CDR3 runs 14 residues. J was trimmed by 7 bases and V by 4 bases; bases with no gene match: 6. CDR3 amino acids: CASSSDRAREKLFF. DNA of the CDR3: TGTGCCAGCAGCTCCGACAGGGCGCGTGAAAAACTGTTTTTT.

V usage is TRBV5-4 and J usage is TRBJ1-1; 7 bases agree with TRBD1. Looked up from germline, CDR1 is SGHNT and CDR2 is YYREEE (reference sequence). Losses at the gene ends were 4 bases for V and 4 bases for J; bases not matched to a gene: 10. The CDR3 has 15 amino acids. CDR3 region: CASSNRDSSTTEAFF. For the CDR3, the DNA is TGTGCCAGCAGCAATCGGGACAGCTCAACCACTGAAGCTTTCTTT.

This clone has only one observation. The CDR3 DNA reads as TGTGCCAGCAGCGGGAGCTGGGAGAACTATGGCTACACCTTC. Amino acid sequence: CASSGSWENYGYTF. This sequence joins TRBV6-5 and TRBJ1-2, with D unresolved. CDR1 is MNHEY, CDR2 SVGAGI, per germline. The CDR3 has 14 residues. Trimming pared 6 bases from V and 2 bases from J, leaving 13 bases between.

The genes are TRBV7-2 and TRBJ2-2; 12 nucleotides match TRBD2. Per the germline V gene, CDR1 is SGHTA and CDR2 is FQGNSA. The CDR3 spans 18 residues. Trimming at V came to 3 bases and at J to 6 bases, leaving 11 bases not matched to a gene. The CDR3 here is CASSLHPLAGGQAGELFF. CDR3 sequence (DNA): TGTGCCAGCAGCTTGCACCCCCTAGCGGGGGGGCAGGCCGGGGAGCTGTTTTTT. The full variable domain, with the rest looked up from reference TRBV7-2 and TRBJ2-2, is GAGVSQSPSNKVTEKGKDVELRCDPISGHTALYWYRQSLGQGLEFLIYFQGNSAPDKSGLPSDRFSAERTGGSVSTLTIQRTQQEDSAVYLCASSLHPLAGGQAGELFFGEGSRLTVL.

The gene calls are TRBV27 and TRBJ2-7; 15 bases are shared with TRBD2. This CDR3 has 21 residues. CDR1 is MNHEY and CDR2 is SMNVEV in the germline V gene (reference sequence). V shed 2 bases and J 0 bases; nucleotides not matched to a gene: 14. The CDR3 DNA is TGTGCCAGCAGTTTAAAAGGCCAACCGGGACTAGCGGGGGGACTCTCCTACGAGCAGTACTTC. Encoded protein: CASSLKGQPGLAGGLSYEQYF.

The V gene is TRBV18, the J gene TRBJ1-6; TRBD1 agrees at 7 bases. V was clipped by 1 base and J by 8 bases; unmatched bases: 2. The CDR3 runs to 14 residues. Germline V gene data show CDR1 as KGHSH and CDR2 as LQKENI. The CDR3 region is CASSPRQGDSPLHF. CDR3 nucleotide sequence: TGTGCCAGCTCACCACGACAGGGAGATTCACCCCTCCACTTT. The full variable domain, completed using reference TRBV18 and TRBJ1-6, is NAGVMQNPRHLVRRRGQEARLRCSPMKGHSHVYWYRQLPEEGLKFMVYLQKENIIDESGMPKERFSAEFPKEGPSILRIQQVVRGDSAAYFCASSPRQGDSPLHFGNGTRLTVT.

For the CDR3, the DNA is TGTGCCAGCAGTGCGCAGCGGGCTACGCAGTATTTT. Its protein product is CASSAQRATQYF. The chain uses TRBV2 and TRBJ2-3; perhaps TRBD2 as D (6 bases). Germline loops: CDR1 SNHLY, CDR2 FYNNEI. Between the trimmed V and J ends, which lost 4 bases and 8 bases, there was a span of 10 bases. CDR3 size: 12 residues.